This is a list of T cell receptor beta chains from one sample in a study of response to subunit inactivated influenza vaccine. One entry per CDR3 protein, called by TCRdb with MiXCR from the RT-PCR reads. The repertoire consists of about 620,000 distinct CDR3 sequences, with about 10% occurring once and the leading ten covering approximately 10%. The sample here was PBMCs from blood, taken on the day of vaccination. These receptors all stem from a man between 50 and 59 years old who received an inactivated influenza vaccine. The CDR3 runs from the conserved cysteine through the conserved F or W. The D gene is left open where the match is weak. Clone size is not always given. Where it is, it says once, few, many or a class for expanded clones.

>NA|TRBJ2-1|TRBV6-2/TRBV6-3|TRBD2
CASSYLLAGRDEQFF
TGTGCCAGCAGTTATTTATTAGCGGGGAGGGATGAGCAGTTCTTC
>NA|TRBJ2-7|TRBV3-1|NA
CASSPTAQGYEQYF
TGTGCCAGCAGTCCGACCGCACAGGGCTACGAGCAGTACTTC
>many|TRBJ2-1|TRBV7-2|TRBD1
CASSLAKTGVNEQFF
TGTGCCAGCAGCTTAGCGAAGACAGGGGTGAATGAGCAGTTCTTC
>few|TRBJ1-1|TRBV18|TRBD1
CASSPGKGRGQRTEAFF
TGTGCCAGCTCACCGGGGAAGGGCAGGGGGCAGCGCACTGAAGCTTTCTTT
>NA|TRBJ2-7|TRBV28|TRBD1
CASSSGQGWDSEQYF
TGTGCCAGCAGTTCGGGACAGGGGTGGGATTCCGAGCAGTACTTC
>few|TRBJ2-4|TRBV7-8|NA
CASSLGWGPLAKNIQYF
TGTGCCAGCAGCTTAGGCTGGGGCCCCCTAGCCAAAAACATTCAGTACTTC
>NA|TRBJ1-4|TRBV27|NA
CASSSGNTNEKLFF
TGTGCCAGCAGTTCAGGGAACACTAATGAAAAACTGTTTTTT
>NA|TRBJ2-1|TRBV15|TRBD2
CATRDAGTTVNEQFF
TGTGCCACCAGGGACGCCGGGACTACTGTCAATGAGCAGTTCTTC
>NA|TRBJ2-1|TRBV27|TRBD2
CASSFGAGGRNEQFF
TGTGCCAGCAGTTTTGGTGCGGGAGGGCGCAATGAGCAGTTCTTC
>few|TRBJ2-2|TRBV4-3|TRBD2
CASSGTSGRARRTGELFF
TGCGCCAGCAGTGGGACTAGCGGGAGGGCCCGAAGGACCGGGGAGCTGTTTTTT
>NA|TRBJ2-5|TRBV6-1|TRBD1
CASSFGQGPQRKETQYF
TGTGCCAGCAGCTTTGGACAGGGCCCACAGAGGAAAGAGACCCAGTACTTC
>many|TRBJ1-6|TRBV18|TRBD1
CASSPGTAGSPLHF
TGTGCCAGCTCACCAGGGACAGCAGGTTCACCCCTCCACTTT
>NA|TRBJ2-2|TRBV7-3|NA
CASSSRQDTGELFF
TGTGCCAGCAGCTCTAGACAGGACACCGGGGAGCTGTTTTTT
>few|TRBJ2-3|TRBV7-9|TRBD2
CASSTRGGRSDTQYF
TGTGCCAGCAGTACACGCGGCGGGAGATCGGATACGCAGTATTTT
>few|TRBJ1-2|TRBV20-1|NA
CSAARGGHYGYTF
TGCAGTGCCGCTCGGGGGGGCCACTATGGCTACACCTTC
>NA|TRBJ1-1|TRBV6-7|NA
CASSPYLGRGNTEAFF
TGTGCCAGCAGCCCTTACCTAGGCAGAGGGAACACTGAAGCTTTCTTT
>NA|TRBJ2-2|TRBV7-9|NA
CASSPTSTGTGELFF
TGTGCCAGCAGCCCAACGTCGACAGGTACCGGGGAGCTGTTTTTT
>NA|TRBJ2-3|TRBV7-9|NA
CASSLDGVHTDTQYF
TGTGCCAGCAGCTTGGACGGGGTACATACAGATACGCAGTATTTT
>NA|TRBJ1-1|TRBV6-5|NA
CASSYSGLVWTEAFF
TGTGCCAGCAGTTACTCGGGGCTGGTGTGGACTGAAGCTTTCTTT
>NA|TRBJ2-2|TRBV7-3|NA
CASSKLVSSGELFF
TGTGCCAGCAGCAAACTAGTGTCGTCCGGGGAGCTGTTTTTT
>many|TRBJ2-1|TRBV12-3/TRBV12-4|NA
CASSSIQSGASYNEQFF
TGTGCCAGCAGTTCCATACAGTCGGGGGCCTCCTACAATGAGCAGTTCTTC
>many|TRBJ2-2|TRBV13|NA
CASSFLHRTRTGELFF
TGTGCCAGCAGCTTCTTGCACAGAACTCGGACCGGGGAGCTGTTTTTT
>NA|TRBJ1-2|TRBV7-2|NA
CASSLATWQGTGYTF
TGTGCCAGCAGCTTAGCCACCTGGCAGGGGACTGGCTACACCTTC
>NA|TRBJ1-1|TRBV5-1|NA
CASSLAPGSNTEAFF
TGCGCCAGCAGCTTGGCCCCGGGTTCGAACACTGAAGCTTTCTTT
>few|TRBJ2-7|TRBV6-1|TRBD2
CASSLTSGTLTYEQYF
TGTGCCAGCAGTCTTACTAGCGGGACATTAACCTACGAGCAGTACTTC
>few|TRBJ2-3|TRBV7-9|TRBD2
CASTPNGGRRSDTQYF
TGTGCCAGCACCCCGAATGGCGGGAGGAGGTCAGATACGCAGTATTTT
>many|TRBJ2-3|TRBV5-1|NA
CASSLARADTQYF
TGCGCCAGCAGCTTGGCCCGGGCCGATACGCAGTATTTT
>NA|TRBJ2-2|TRBV12-3/TRBV12-4|NA
CASRLGSGRGTGELFF
TGTGCCAGCAGACTTGGGTCGGGAAGGGGAACCGGGGAGCTGTTTTTT
>many|TRBJ2-7|TRBV20-1|NA
CSARGGVGSYEQYF
TGCAGTGCTAGAGGGGGCGTAGGCTCCTACGAGCAGTACTTC
>NA|TRBJ2-1|TRBV5-1|NA
CASSFESRGVNEQFF
TGCGCCAGCAGCTTTGAGTCGCGGGGTGTCAATGAGCAGTTCTTC
>NA|TRBJ2-7|TRBV10-2|TRBD2
CASSEGLVEAEQYF
TGCGCCAGCAGTGAGGGACTAGTAGAGGCCGAGCAGTACTTC
>few|TRBJ2-1|TRBV19|TRBD2
CASSIWVAGGYYNEQFF
TGTGCCAGTAGTATTTGGGTAGCGGGAGGATATTACAATGAGCAGTTCTTC
>NA|TRBJ1-5|TRBV12-3/TRBV12-4|NA
CASSSDPLGRQF
TGTGCCAGCAGCTCCGACCCCCTGGGCCGGCAATTT
>few|TRBJ1-2|TRBV4-3|NA
CASSQDMDSYGYTF
TGCGCCAGCAGCCAAGATATGGACAGTTATGGCTACACCTTC
>few|TRBJ2-7|TRBV5-1|TRBD2
CASSVTSGRTYEQYF
TGCGCCAGCAGCGTGACTAGCGGGAGGACTTACGAGCAGTACTTC
>NA|TRBJ2-1|TRBV4-2|TRBD2
CASSQETSGTRTRNEQFF
TGTGCCAGCAGCCAAGAGACATCCGGGACCCGGACTAGGAATGAGCAGTTCTTC
>few|TRBJ1-1|TRBV28|TRBD1
CASSDYRGMNTEAFF
TGTGCCAGCAGTGATTACAGGGGCATGAACACTGAAGCTTTCTTT
>few|TRBJ2-7|TRBV12-3/TRBV12-4|NA
CASSLRSGGEQYF
TGTGCCAGCAGTTTAAGGAGTGGTGGCGAGCAGTACTTC
>many|TRBJ2-6|TRBV6-1|NA
CASSLLSSGANVLTF
TGTGCCAGCAGTCTTCTGAGCTCTGGGGCCAACGTCCTGACTTTC
>NA|TRBJ2-7|TRBV27|NA
CASSPTGRYSYEQYF
TGTGCCAGCAGCCCTACGGGCCGATACTCCTACGAGCAGTACTTC
>few|TRBJ1-4|TRBV12-3/TRBV12-4|NA
CACAGGVGKLFF
TGTGCCTGCGCAGGCGGTGTCGGAAAACTGTTTTTT
>NA|TRBJ2-3|TRBV27|NA
CASSLWGGKLDTQYF
TGTGCCAGCAGTTTATGGGGGGGCAAGTTAGATACGCAGTATTTT
>few|TRBJ2-1|TRBV29-1|TRBD1
CSVEGDRVDEQFF
TGCAGCGTTGAAGGAGACAGGGTCGATGAGCAGTTCTTC
>few|TRBJ2-7|TRBV7-9|TRBD2
CASSLAGTIYSEQYF
TGTGCCAGCAGCTTAGCCGGGACTATATATTCAGAGCAGTACTTC
>NA|TRBJ2-7|TRBV11-2|NA
CASSLGSVWEQYF
TGTGCCAGCAGCCTAGGGAGTGTTTGGGAGCAGTACTTC
>NA|TRBJ2-7|TRBV4-2|TRBD2
CASSQDLAGGGEQYF
TGTGCCAGCAGCCAAGATCTAGCGGGAGGTGGAGAGCAGTACTTC
>few|TRBJ1-6|TRBV7-8|NA
CASSLARDGPLHF
TGTGCCAGCAGCTTAGCGCGGGACGGACCCCTCCACTTT
>many|TRBJ2-3|TRBV28|TRBD2
CASSSLAGTTDTQYF
TGTGCCAGCAGTTCCTTAGCGGGCACCACAGATACGCAGTATTTT
>few|TRBJ2-1|TRBV6-2/TRBV6-3|NA
CASTPAAFSSYNEQFF
TGTGCCAGCACCCCGGCGGCCTTTAGCTCCTACAATGAGCAGTTCTTC
>NA|TRBJ2-5|TRBV23-1|NA
CASSPEGGTPQGTQYF
TGCGCCAGCAGTCCTGAAGGCGGGACCCCACAGGGGACCCAGTACTTC
>few|TRBJ2-1|TRBV5-1|TRBD2
CASSQGLVGNYNEQFF
TGCGCCAGCAGCCAAGGACTAGTCGGGAACTACAATGAGCAGTTCTTC
>many|TRBJ1-2|TRBV10-3|NA
CAISVQGGYGYTF
TGTGCCATCAGTGTACAGGGTGGCTATGGCTACACCTTC